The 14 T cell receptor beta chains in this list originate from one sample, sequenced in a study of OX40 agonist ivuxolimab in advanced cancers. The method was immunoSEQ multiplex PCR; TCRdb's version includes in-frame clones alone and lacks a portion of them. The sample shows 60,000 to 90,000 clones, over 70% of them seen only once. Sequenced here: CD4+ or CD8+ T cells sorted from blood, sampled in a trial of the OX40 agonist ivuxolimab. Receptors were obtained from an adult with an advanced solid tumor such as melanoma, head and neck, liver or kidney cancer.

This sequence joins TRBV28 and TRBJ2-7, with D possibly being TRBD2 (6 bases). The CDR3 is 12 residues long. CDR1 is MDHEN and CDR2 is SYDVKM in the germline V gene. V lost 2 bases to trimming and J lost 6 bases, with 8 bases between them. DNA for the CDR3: TGTGCCAGCAGTTTAAAGGGACTCGAGCAGTACTTC. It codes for CASSLKGLEQYF.

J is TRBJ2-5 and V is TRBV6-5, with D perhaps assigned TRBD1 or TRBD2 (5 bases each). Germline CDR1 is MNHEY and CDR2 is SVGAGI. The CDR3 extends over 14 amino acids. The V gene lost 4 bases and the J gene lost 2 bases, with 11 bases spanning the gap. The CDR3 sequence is CASSFAGTQETQYF. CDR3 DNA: TGTGCCAGCAGTTTCGCAGGGACGCAAGAGACCCAGTACTTC.

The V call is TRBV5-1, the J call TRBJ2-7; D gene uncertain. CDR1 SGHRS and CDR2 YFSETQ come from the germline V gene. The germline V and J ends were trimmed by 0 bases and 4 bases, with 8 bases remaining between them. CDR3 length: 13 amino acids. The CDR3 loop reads CASSLVADYEQYF. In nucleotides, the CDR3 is TGCGCCAGCAGCTTGGTTGCGGATTACGAGCAGTACTTC.

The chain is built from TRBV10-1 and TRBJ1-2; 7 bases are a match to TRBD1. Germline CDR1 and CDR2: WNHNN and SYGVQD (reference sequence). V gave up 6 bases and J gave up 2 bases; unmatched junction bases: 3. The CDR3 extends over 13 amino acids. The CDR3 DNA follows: TGCGCCAGCAGCGCGGGACAGAACTATGGCTACACCTTC. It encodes CASSAGQNYGYTF.

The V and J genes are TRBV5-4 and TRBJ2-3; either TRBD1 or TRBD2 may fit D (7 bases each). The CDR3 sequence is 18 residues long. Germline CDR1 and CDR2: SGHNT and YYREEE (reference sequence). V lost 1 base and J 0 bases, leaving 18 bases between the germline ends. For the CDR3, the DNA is TGTGCCAGCAGCTTGCCCCAGACAGGGAGGGCTAGCACAGATACGCAGTATTTT. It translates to CASSLPQTGRASTDTQYF.

The chain's CDR3 is CASSLDQGAGNTIYF. CDR3 in DNA: TGTGCCAGCAGCTTAGACCAGGGGGCTGGAAACACCATATATTTT. The chain is built from TRBV11-3 and TRBJ1-3; 7 bases are shared with TRBD1. This CDR3 spans 15 amino acids. Germline V gene data show CDR1 as SGHNT and CDR2 as YENEEA. The junction had 1 base not matched to a gene; V was cut back by 0 bases and J by 2 bases.

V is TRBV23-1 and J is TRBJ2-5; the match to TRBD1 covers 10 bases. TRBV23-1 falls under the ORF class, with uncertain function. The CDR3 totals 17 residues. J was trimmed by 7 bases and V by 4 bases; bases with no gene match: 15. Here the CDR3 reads CASSPPGQGNYRGTQYF. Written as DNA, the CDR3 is TGCGCCAGCAGTCCTCCGGGACAGGGGAACTATCGGGGGACCCAGTACTTC.

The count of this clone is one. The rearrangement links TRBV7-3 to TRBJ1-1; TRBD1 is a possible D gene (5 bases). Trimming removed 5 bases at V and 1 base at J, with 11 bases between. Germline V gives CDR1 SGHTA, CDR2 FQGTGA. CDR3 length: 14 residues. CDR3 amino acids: CASSTGTENTEAFF. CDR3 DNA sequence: TGTGCCAGCAGCACCGGGACGGAGAACACTGAAGCTTTCTTT.

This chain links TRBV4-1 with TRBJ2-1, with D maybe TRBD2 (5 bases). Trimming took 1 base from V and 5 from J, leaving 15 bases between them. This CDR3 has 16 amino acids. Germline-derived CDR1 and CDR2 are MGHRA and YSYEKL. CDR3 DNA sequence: TGCGCCAGCAGCCAAGTGGTGAGCGCGGGTCACAATGAGCAGTTCTTC. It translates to CASSQVVSAGHNEQFF.

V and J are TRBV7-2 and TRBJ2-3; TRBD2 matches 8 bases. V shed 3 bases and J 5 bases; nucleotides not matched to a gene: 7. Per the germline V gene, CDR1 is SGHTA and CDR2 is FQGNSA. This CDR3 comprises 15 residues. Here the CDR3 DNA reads TGTGCCAGCAGCTTGGCTAGCGGGTTGGTAGATACGCAGTATTTT. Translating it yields CASSLASGLVDTQYF.

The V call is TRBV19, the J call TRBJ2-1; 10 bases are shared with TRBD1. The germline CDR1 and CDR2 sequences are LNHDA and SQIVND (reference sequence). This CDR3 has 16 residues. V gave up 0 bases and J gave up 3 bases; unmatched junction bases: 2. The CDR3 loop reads CASSIEGTGVYNEQFF. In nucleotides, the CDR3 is TGTGCCAGTAGTATAGAGGGGACAGGGGTCTACAATGAGCAGTTCTTC.

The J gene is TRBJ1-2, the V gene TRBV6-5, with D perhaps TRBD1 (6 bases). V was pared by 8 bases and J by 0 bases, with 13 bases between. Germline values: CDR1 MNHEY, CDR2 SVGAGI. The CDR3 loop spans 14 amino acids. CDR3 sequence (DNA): TGTGCCAGCTCAATGTACAGGGCTAACTATGGCTACACCTTC. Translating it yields CASSMYRANYGYTF.

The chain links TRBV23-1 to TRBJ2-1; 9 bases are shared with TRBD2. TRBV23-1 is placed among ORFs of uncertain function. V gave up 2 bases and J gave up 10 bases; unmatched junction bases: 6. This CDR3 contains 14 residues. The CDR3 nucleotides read TGCGCCAGCAGTCAAGGGACTAGCCCTGACGAGCAGTTCTTC. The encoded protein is CASSQGTSPDEQFF.

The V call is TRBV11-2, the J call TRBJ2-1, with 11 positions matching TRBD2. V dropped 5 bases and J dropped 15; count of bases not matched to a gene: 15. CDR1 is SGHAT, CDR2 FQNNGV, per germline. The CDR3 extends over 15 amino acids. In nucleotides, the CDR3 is TGTGCCAGCAGCCGCGTCGCAGGTAGCGGGGGGGCCTGGTTCTTC. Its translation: CASSRVAGSGGAWFF.